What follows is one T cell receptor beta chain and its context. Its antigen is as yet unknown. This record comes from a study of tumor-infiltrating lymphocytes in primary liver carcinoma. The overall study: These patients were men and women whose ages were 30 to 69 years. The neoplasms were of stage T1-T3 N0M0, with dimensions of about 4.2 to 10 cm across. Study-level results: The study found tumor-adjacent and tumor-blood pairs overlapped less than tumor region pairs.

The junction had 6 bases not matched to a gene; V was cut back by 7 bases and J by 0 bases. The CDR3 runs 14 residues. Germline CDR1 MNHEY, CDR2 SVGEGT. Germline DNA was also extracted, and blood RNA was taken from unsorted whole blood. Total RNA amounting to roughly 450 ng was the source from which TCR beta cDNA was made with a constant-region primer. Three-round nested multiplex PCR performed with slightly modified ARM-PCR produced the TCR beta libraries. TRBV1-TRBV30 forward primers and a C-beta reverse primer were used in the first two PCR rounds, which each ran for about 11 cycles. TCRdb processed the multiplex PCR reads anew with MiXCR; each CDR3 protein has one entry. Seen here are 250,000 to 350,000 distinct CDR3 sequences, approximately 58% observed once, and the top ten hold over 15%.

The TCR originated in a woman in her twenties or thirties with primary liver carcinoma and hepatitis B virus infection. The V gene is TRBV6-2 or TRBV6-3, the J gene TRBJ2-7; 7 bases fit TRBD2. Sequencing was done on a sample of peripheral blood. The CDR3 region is CASTLGGDSYEQYF. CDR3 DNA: TGTGCCAGCACCCTGGGGGGGGACTCCTACGAGCAGTACTTC.